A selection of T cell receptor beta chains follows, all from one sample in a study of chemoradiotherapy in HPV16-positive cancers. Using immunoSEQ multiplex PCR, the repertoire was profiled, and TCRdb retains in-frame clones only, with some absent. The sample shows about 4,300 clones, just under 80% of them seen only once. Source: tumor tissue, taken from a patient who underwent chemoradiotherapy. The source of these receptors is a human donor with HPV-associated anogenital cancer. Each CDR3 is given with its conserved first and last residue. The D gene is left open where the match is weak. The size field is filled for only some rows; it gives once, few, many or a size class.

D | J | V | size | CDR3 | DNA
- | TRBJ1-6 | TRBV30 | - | CAWKRFGWSDNSPLHF | TGTGCCTGGAAACGATTTGGGTGGAGTGATAATTCACCCCTCCACTTT
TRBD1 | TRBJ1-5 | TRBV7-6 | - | CASSRTGDNQPQHF | TGTGCCAGCAGCCGGACAGGGGATAATCAGCCCCAGCATTTT
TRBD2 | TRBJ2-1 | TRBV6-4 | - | CASSDSGSSYNEQFF | TGTGCCAGCAGTGATAGCGGGAGCTCCTACAATGAGCAGTTCTTC
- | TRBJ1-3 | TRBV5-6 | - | CASSADGYSGNTIYF | TGTGCCAGCAGCGCGGACGGATACTCTGGAAACACCATATATTTT
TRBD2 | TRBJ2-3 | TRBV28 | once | CASSLYSGAGASTDTQYF | TGTGCCAGCAGTTTATATTCGGGAGCGGGGGCGAGCACAGATACGCAGTATTTT
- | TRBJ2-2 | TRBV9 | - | CASSADSWNTGELFF | TGTGCCAGCAGCGCTGACAGTTGGAACACCGGGGAGCTGTTTTTT
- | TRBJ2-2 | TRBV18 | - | CASSLSGTAKSGELFF | TGTGCCAGCTCACTATCCGGGACGGCGAAATCCGGGGAGCTGTTTTTT
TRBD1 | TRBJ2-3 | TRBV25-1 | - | CASSGLTGAGTDTQYF | TGTGCCAGCAGTGGGCTGACAGGGGCGGGTACAGATACGCAGTATTTT
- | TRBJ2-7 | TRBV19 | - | CASSDNRYEQYF | TGTGCCAGTAGTGACAACAGGTACGAGCAGTACTTC
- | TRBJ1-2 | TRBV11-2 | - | CASTQEGANYGYTF | TGTGCCAGCACCCAGGAAGGAGCTAACTATGGCTACACCTTC
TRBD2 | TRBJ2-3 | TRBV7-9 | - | CASSLGGADTQYF | TGTGCCAGCAGCTTGGGGGGGGCAGATACGCAGTATTTT
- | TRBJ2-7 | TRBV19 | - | CASSSYPGRSYEQYF | TGTGCCAGTAGCTCTTATCCGGGCCGCTCCTACGAGCAGTACTTC
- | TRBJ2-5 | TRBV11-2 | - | CASSSPPLETQYF | TGTGCCAGCAGCTCCCCCCCCTTGGAGACCCAGTACTTC
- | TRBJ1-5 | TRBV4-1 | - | CASSQVSGMYQPQHF | TGCGCCAGCAGCCAAGTTTCAGGGATGTACCAGCCCCAGCATTTT
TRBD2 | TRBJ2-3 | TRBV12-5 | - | CASGQRGTTDTQYF | TGTGCTAGTGGCCAGCGGGGCACCACAGATACGCAGTATTTT
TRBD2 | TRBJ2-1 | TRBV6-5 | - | CASSYSTSGRYNEQFF | TGTGCCAGCAGTTACTCGACTAGCGGGAGGTACAATGAGCAGTTCTTC
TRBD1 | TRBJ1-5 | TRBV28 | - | CASSLSGGVNQPQHF | TGTGCCAGCAGTTTGTCAGGGGGCGTTAATCAGCCCCAGCATTTT
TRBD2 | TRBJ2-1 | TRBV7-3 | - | CASSSGLAGYNEQFF | TGTGCCAGCAGCTCGGGACTAGCGGGCTACAATGAGCAGTTCTTC
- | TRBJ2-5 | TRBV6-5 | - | CASSYGGQETQYF | TGTGCCAGCAGTTACGGGGGACAAGAGACCCAGTACTTC
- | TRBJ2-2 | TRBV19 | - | CASSVERRFLKELFF | TGTGCCAGTAGTGTCGAGAGACGGTTCTTGAAGGAGCTGTTTTTT
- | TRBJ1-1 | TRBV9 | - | CASSSTAGSHTEAFF | TGTGCCAGCAGCTCCACCGCAGGGAGCCACACTGAAGCTTTCTTT
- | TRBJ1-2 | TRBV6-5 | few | CASSFGGGYTF | TGTGCCAGCAGTTTCGGGGGGGGCTACACCTTC
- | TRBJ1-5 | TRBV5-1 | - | CASSLAGNQPQHF | TGCGCCAGCAGCTTGGCAGGGAATCAGCCCCAGCATTTT
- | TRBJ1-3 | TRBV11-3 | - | CASSLGLDGVSGNTIYF | TGTGCCAGCAGCTTAGGATTGGACGGAGTCTCTGGAAACACCATATATTTT
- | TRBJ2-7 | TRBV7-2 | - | CASSLRDFSYEQYF | TGTGCCAGCAGCCTCCGGGATTTCTCCTACGAGCAGTACTTC
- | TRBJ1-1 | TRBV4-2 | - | CASSQRGFGNMNTEAFF | TGTGCCAGCAGCCAAAGGGGGTTTGGAAACATGAACACTGAAGCTTTCTTT
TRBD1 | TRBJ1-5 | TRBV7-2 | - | CASSIDRGGQPQHF | TGTGCCAGCAGCATCGACAGGGGAGGTCAGCCCCAGCATTTT
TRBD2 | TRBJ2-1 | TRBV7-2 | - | CASSLVGGGQWEQFF | TGTGCCAGCAGCTTAGTAGGCGGGGGGCAATGGGAGCAGTTCTTC